Below are 18 T cell receptor beta chains sequenced from a single sample in a study of cytomegalovirus exposure and HLA in healthy donors (dated by TCRdb to about 2017). Libraries were constructed by the immunoSEQ multiplex PCR assay. What TCRdb holds here is the immuneACCESS table cut down to in-frame rearrangements. Part of the clones is not present; checked against another copy, under half of the missing clones reflect an unresolved V gene, and the others are unexplained. In all, the sample holds fewer than 120,000 clones, and more than 75% of those were seen once. The ten top clones hold approximately 1.4% of the sample. Sequencing used PBMCs. These receptors were taken from a woman aged 25 to 39 in good health and CMV-seropositive.

V is TRBV30 and J is TRBJ2-6; the match to TRBD1 covers 8 bases. CDR3 length: 17 residues. With 4 bases clipped from V and 0 bases from J, the junction kept 8 bases outside the gene matches. Germline V gene lookup returns CDR1 GTSNPN and CDR2 SVGIG (reference sequence). The CDR3 spells CAWIRGLGLSGANVLTF. The CDR3 bases are TGTGCCTGGATCAGGGGGCTGGGTCTCTCTGGGGCCAACGTCCTGACTTTC.

The chain joins TRBV19 to TRBJ1-2; no clear D gene. Per germline, CDR1 LNHDA and CDR2 SQIVND (reference sequence). Trimming took 3 bases from V and 4 from J, leaving 15 bases between them. This CDR3 spans 15 amino acids. The CDR3 DNA is TGTGCCAGTAGTATTTTGGACCTGCGGGGCTATGGCTACACCTTC. Translating it yields CASSILDLRGYGYTF.

The chain uses TRBV7-8 and TRBJ1-6; TRBD1 aligns across 10 bases. Germline V gene lookup returns CDR1 SGHVS and CDR2 FQNEAQ. CDR3 length: 16 residues. Losses at the gene ends were 3 bases for V and 4 bases for J; bases not matched to a gene: 3. CDR3 sequence reads: CASSLDRGIYNSPLHF. CDR3 nucleotide sequence: TGTGCCAGCAGCTTGGACAGGGGGATTTATAATTCACCCCTCCACTTT.

J is TRBJ2-2 and V is TRBV30; TRBD2 matches 7 bases. CDR3 length: 15 amino acids. Germline V gene sequence: CDR1 GTSNPN, CDR2 SVGIG (reference sequence). V trimming: 0 bases; J trimming: 6 bases; junction bases outside the gene matches: 7. Written as DNA, the CDR3 is TGTGCCTGGAGTGTACGCGGGAGCAGGGCCGGGGAGCTGTTTTTT. Protein product: CAWSVRGSRAGELFF.

The count of this clone is one. The chain uses TRBV14 and TRBJ2-2; D might be TRBD2 (6 bases). This CDR3 comprises 15 residues. From germline, CDR1 is SGHDN and CDR2 FVKESK. The V gene lost 5 bases and the J gene lost 5 bases, with 15 bases spanning the gap. The DNA for the CDR3 is TGTGCCAGCAGCTCGAAGCCCGGGGGAACCGGGGAGCTGTTTTTT. Protein sequence: CASSSKPGGTGELFF.

V gene TRBV13 combines with J gene TRBJ2-7, with 9 positions matching TRBD1. Trimming removed 3 bases from V and 3 bases from J; junction bases left unmatched: 9. The CDR3 length is 16 residues. Per the germline V gene, CDR1 is PRHDT and CDR2 is FYEKMQ (reference sequence). CDR3 in amino acids: CASSFYRDREGYEQYF. The CDR3 nucleotides read TGTGCCAGCAGCTTTTACAGGGACAGGGAGGGCTACGAGCAGTACTTC.

The V gene is TRBV5-4, the J gene TRBJ2-3, with 7 nucleotides matching TRBD2. There are 16 residues in the CDR3. Germline V gives CDR1 SGHNT, CDR2 YYREEE (reference sequence). Trimming removed 5 bases from V and 0 bases from J; junction bases left unmatched: 9. The CDR3 sequence: CASSPSAGVSTDTQYF. DNA for the CDR3: TGTGCCAGCAGTCCATCCGCGGGAGTGAGCACAGATACGCAGTATTTT.

The J gene is TRBJ1-2, the V gene TRBV5-1, with 7 bases aligning to TRBD1. Germline values: CDR1 SGHRS, CDR2 YFSETQ. The trim removed 1 base at V and 8 bases at J, leaving 8 bases unmatched. CDR3 length: 14 amino acids. The CDR3 DNA is TGCGCCAGCAGCTTGACGGTTCAGGGGGTCGGCTACACCTTC. It yields the protein CASSLTVQGVGYTF.

CDR3 sequence: CASSSKLRQGVFYGYTF. The CDR3 nucleotides read TGTGCCAGCAGCTCTAAGCTTAGACAGGGGGTGTTCTATGGCTACACCTTC. The chain employs TRBV11-2 and TRBJ1-2; 9 bases are a match to TRBD1. CDR1 is SGHAT, CDR2 FQNNGV, per germline. With 4 bases clipped from V and 4 bases from J, the junction kept 13 bases outside the gene matches. The CDR3 has 17 amino acids.

The chain employs TRBV7-9 and TRBJ2-3; 7 nucleotides align to TRBD1. CDR3 size: 13 residues. The germline CDR1 and CDR2 sequences are SEHNR and FQNEAQ (reference sequence). V was pared by 5 bases and J by 5 bases, with 4 bases of the junction left unmatched. CDR3 nucleotides: TGTGCCAGCAGCGACCGGGACAGAGATACGCAGTATTTT. It yields the protein CASSDRDRDTQYF.

The chain has TRBV27 and TRBJ1-5; TRBD1 agrees at 10 bases. The ends lost 11 bases at V and 3 bases at J; junction bases unmatched: 16. The CDR3 runs 17 residues. The germline CDR1 and CDR2 sequences are MNHEY and SMNVEV (reference sequence). CDR3 nucleotides: TGTGCCCGACCTCCGGGACAGGGGAAATATATCAATCAGCCCCAGCATTTT. Its protein product is CARPPGQGKYINQPQHF.

The chain has TRBV27 and TRBJ2-7, with a tentative D call TRBD2 (5 bases). The germline V gene has CDR1 MNHEY and CDR2 SMNVEV (reference sequence). The CDR3 is 16 amino acids. Trimming shortened V by 1 base and J by 4 bases, and 17 bases separated the two germline ends. Here the CDR3 DNA reads TGTGCCAGCAGTTTATATTCTGGACTTAACCAGTACGAGCAGTACTTC. This translates into CASSLYSGLNQYEQYF.

CDR3 bases: TGTGCCAGCAGCCCAGGACTAGCGGGGCTATACAATGAGCAGTTCTTC. Its protein product is CASSPGLAGLYNEQFF. V and J are TRBV5-6 and TRBJ2-1; 12 positions agree with TRBD2. Trimming cost V 4 bases and J 4 bases; bases outside gene matches: 6. The germline CDR1 and CDR2 sequences are SGHDT and YYEEEE. This CDR3 region has 16 residues.

The chain combines TRBV2 with TRBJ2-3, with D possibly TRBD2 on 6 matching bases. CDR1 SNHLY and CDR2 FYNNEI come from the germline V gene. With 6 bases removed from V and 0 bases from J, the gap between germline ends came to 16 bases. The CDR3 extends over 16 amino acids. The CDR3 here is CASSVRGGGSTDTQYF. The CDR3, as DNA: TGTGCCAGCAGCGTGCGGGGCGGAGGAAGCACAGATACGCAGTATTTT.

The chain uses TRBV19 and TRBJ2-7; TRBD2 matches at 15 bases. Germline assignment: CDR1 LNHDA and CDR2 SQIVND (reference sequence). V lost 7 bases to trimming and J lost 9 bases; unmatched junction nucleotides: 10. The CDR3 sequence is 15 residues long. The CDR3 nucleotides read TGTGCCAGTAAACCGGGACTAGCGGGGGGTGAATCGCAGTACTTC. This gives the protein CASKPGLAGGESQYF.

The chain joins TRBV7-2 to TRBJ2-7; maybe TRBD1 (6 bases). The germline V and J ends were trimmed by 2 bases and 3 bases, with 14 bases remaining between them. CDR3 size: 15 residues. CDR1 and CDR2 (germline): SGHTA, FQGNSA. The CDR3 DNA follows: TGTGCCAGCAGCTTACAGGGGCTGGGTAGCTACGAGCAGTACTTC. This gives the protein CASSLQGLGSYEQYF.

To note about this clone: One junction end does not reproduce the germline sequence, and a read error may be involved. The chain links TRBV20-1 to TRBJ1-4; D is ambiguous. Germline CDR1 and CDR2: DFQATT and SNEGSKA (reference sequence). This CDR3 contains 11 residues. DNA of the CDR3: TGCAGTGCTGGAGAGAGGGAAAAACTGTTTTTT. This codes for CSAGEREKLFF.

The genes are TRBV5-1 and TRBJ2-3, with 7 positions matching TRBD1. CDR1 and CDR2 (germline): SGHRS, YFSETQ. The CDR3 is 14 amino acids. Trimming took 3 bases from V and 5 from J; bases not matched to a gene: 6. The CDR3 reads CASSYDSGGDTQYF. The DNA for the CDR3 is TGCGCCAGCAGCTACGATTCAGGGGGAGATACGCAGTATTTT.